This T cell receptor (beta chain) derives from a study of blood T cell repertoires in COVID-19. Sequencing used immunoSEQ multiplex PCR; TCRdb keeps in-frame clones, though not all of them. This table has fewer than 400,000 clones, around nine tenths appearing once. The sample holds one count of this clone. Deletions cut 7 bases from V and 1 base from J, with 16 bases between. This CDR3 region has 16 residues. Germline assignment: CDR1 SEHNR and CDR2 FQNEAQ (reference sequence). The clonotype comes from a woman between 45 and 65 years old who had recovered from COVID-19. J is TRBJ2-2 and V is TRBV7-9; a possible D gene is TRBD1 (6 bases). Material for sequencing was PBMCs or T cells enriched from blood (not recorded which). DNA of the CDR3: TGTGCCAGCACCCTCGGGTCCAGGGGGAACACCGGGGAGCTGTTTTTT. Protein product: CASTLGSRGNTGELFF.